Each of the 10 T cell receptor beta chains below was sequenced from the same sample in a study of T cell repertoires in cytomegalovirus infection. TCRdb processed the reads anew with MiXCR; each CDR3 protein has one entry. The sample lists a few hundred thousand distinct CDR3 sequences, less than 30% occurring once. Sequenced: PBMCs. Receptor source: a human donor in good health (CMV status not recorded). Some clones in this sample may be carry-over from other donors' samples.

At least ten counts were recorded for this clonotype. Sequence at one end of the junction differs from germline and may be a read error. This chain joins TRBV6-1 and TRBJ1-5, with D hard to call. The CDR3 contains 15 residues. Germline CDR1 MNHNS, CDR2 SASEGT. The CDR3 sequence is CASTELGKSNQPQHF. CDR3 in DNA: TGTGCCAGCACTGAACTGGGGAAGAGCAATCAGCCCCAGCATTTT.

The table lists this clonotype with many counts. The genes are TRBV7-9 and TRBJ2-1; TRBD1 is a possible D gene (6 bases). Germline assignment: CDR1 SEHNR and CDR2 FQNEAQ (reference sequence). CDR3 length equals 15 residues. Trimming pared 1 base from V and 2 bases from J, leaving 9 bases between. Here the CDR3 reads CASSLGQATYNEQFF. The CDR3 nucleotides read TGTGCCAGCAGCTTAGGACAGGCCACCTACAATGAGCAGTTCTTC.

There are a few counts of this clonotype. V gene TRBV19 combines with J gene TRBJ1-2; TRBD1 matches at 7 bases. V was pared by 4 bases and J by 7 bases, with 3 bases of the junction left unmatched. Germline V gene sequence: CDR1 LNHDA, CDR2 SQIVND (reference sequence). CDR3 length equals 12 residues. The CDR3 sequence is CASSNRGAGYTF. The CDR3 DNA is TGTGCCAGTAGTAACAGGGGAGCTGGCTACACCTTC.

This clonotype showed up just a few times. The chain is built from TRBV29-1 and TRBJ1-3; no clear D. This CDR3 comprises 14 residues. Germline V gives CDR1 SQVTM, CDR2 ANQGSEA. V shed 3 bases and J shed 4 bases, with 13 bases lying between them. CDR3 DNA: TGCAGCGTTGACCCGGCCTCGGCAGGAAACACCATATATTTT. Residues: CSVDPASAGNTIYF.

The chain joins TRBV6-2 or TRBV6-3 to TRBJ2-6, with 13 nucleotides matching TRBD2. The trim removed 6 bases at V and 0 bases at J, leaving 8 bases unmatched. Looked up from germline, CDR1 is MNHEY and CDR2 is SVGEGT. The CDR3 runs 19 residues. CDR3 bases: TGTGCCAGCAGCCGCCGACTAGCGGGAGGACGCTCTGGGGCCAACGTCCTGACTTTC. Translated, it gives CASSRRLAGGRSGANVLTF.

This clonotype was seen a handful of times. The chain uses TRBV11-2 and TRBJ2-3; D possibly corresponds to TRBD2 (7 bases). CDR3 size: 15 residues. V shed 8 bases and J shed 0 bases, with 15 bases lying between them. Germline V gene sequence: CDR1 SGHAT, CDR2 FQNNGV. The CDR3 sequence: CASVWRGGSTDTQYF. CDR3 in DNA: TGTGCCAGCGTGTGGAGGGGGGGAAGCACAGATACGCAGTATTTT.

In its sample, this clonotype was seen a few times. The chain is built from TRBV29-1 and TRBJ1-4, with TRBD1 as a possible D gene (5 bases). Trimming removed 4 bases from V and 8 bases from J, with 11 bases in between. This CDR3 has 12 residues. Germline CDR1 SQVTM, CDR2 ANQGSEA. This chain's CDR3 is CSVGQGGEKLFF. CDR3 in DNA: TGCAGCGTTGGTCAGGGAGGCGAAAAACTGTTTTTT.

The chain is built from TRBV5-1 and TRBJ1-1; D is possibly TRBD1 (5 bases). Trimming removed 3 bases at V and 7 bases at J, with 10 bases between. The germline CDR1 and CDR2 sequences are SGHRS and YFSETQ. The CDR3 sequence is 12 residues long. The CDR3 protein is CASSSGALEAFF. For the CDR3, the DNA is TGCGCCAGCAGCTCTGGGGCCCTTGAAGCTTTCTTT.

In this sample, this clonotype turned up a few times. V gene TRBV27 combines with J gene TRBJ1-4; D gene uncertain. This CDR3 comprises 13 residues. Deletions cut 1 base from V and 3 bases from J, with 3 bases between. Germline V gene lookup returns CDR1 MNHEY and CDR2 SMNVEV (reference sequence). This chain's CDR3 is CASSLWANEKLFF. The CDR3 coding sequence is TGTGCCAGCAGTTTATGGGCTAATGAAAAACTGTTTTTT.

This clonotype was recorded a few times. A much bigger clone sits one base away, suggesting this may be a read error. The chain combines TRBV6-1 with TRBJ2-3; D is undetermined. The V end was cut by 6 bases, the J end by 4 bases, with 8 bases between. CDR3 length: 12 amino acids. The germline V gene has CDR1 MNHNS and CDR2 SASEGT. CDR3 bases: TGTGCCAGCAGCCGAGCCCCAGATACGCAGTATTTT. Translated, it gives CASSRAPDTQYF.